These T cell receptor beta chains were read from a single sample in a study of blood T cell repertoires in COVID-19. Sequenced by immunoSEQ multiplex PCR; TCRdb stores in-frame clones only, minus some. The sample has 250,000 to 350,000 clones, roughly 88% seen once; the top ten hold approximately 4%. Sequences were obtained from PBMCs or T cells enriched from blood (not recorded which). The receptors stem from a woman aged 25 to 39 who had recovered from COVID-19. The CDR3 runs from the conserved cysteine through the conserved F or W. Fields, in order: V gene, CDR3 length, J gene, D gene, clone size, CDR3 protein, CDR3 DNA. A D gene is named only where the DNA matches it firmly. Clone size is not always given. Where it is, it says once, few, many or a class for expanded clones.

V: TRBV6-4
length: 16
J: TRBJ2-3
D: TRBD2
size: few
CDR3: CASSDSAGGSTDTQYF
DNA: TGTGCCAGCAGTGACTCAGCGGGGGGTAGCACAGATACGCAGTATTTT

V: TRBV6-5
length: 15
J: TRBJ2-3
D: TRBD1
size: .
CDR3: CASSYRGRGPDTQYF
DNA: TGTGCCAGCAGTTACAGGGGGCGCGGGCCAGATACGCAGTATTTT

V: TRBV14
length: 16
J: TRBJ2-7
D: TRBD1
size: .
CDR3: CASSQELGQGSYEQYF
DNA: TGTGCCAGCAGCCAAGAGCTTGGACAGGGATCGTACGAGCAGTACTTC

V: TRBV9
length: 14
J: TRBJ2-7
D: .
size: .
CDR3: CASSVEAVSYEQYF
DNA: TGTGCCAGCAGCGTAGAAGCTGTCTCCTACGAGCAGTACTTC

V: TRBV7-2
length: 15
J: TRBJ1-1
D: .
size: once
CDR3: CASSLAPTGYTEAFF
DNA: TGTGCCAGCAGCTTAGCGCCGACAGGTTACACTGAAGCTTTCTTT

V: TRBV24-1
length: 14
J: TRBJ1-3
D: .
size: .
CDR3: CATSDPGIGNTIYF
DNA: TGTGCCACCAGTGACCCAGGGATTGGAAACACCATATATTTT

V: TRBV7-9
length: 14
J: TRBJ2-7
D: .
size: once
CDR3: CASSTPGHQDEQYF
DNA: TGTGCCAGCAGCACACCGGGACATCAAGACGAGCAGTACTTC

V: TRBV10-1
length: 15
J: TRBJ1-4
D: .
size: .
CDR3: CASSEDLAGGEKLFF
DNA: TGCGCCAGCAGTGAGGATTTAGCCGGGGGAGAAAAACTGTTTTTT

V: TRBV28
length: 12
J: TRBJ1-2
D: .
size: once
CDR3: CASSSTSGGYTF
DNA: TGTGCCAGCAGTTCCACTTCGGGGGGCTACACCTTC

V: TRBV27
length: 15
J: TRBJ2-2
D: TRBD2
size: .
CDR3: CASRLLAGDAGELFF
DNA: TGTGCCAGCCGCCTTCTAGCGGGAGACGCCGGGGAGCTGTTTTTT

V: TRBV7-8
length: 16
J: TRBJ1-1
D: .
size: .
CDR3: CASSGLYPQVNTEAFF
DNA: TGTGCCAGCAGCGGATTGTACCCACAGGTGAACACTGAAGCTTTCTTT

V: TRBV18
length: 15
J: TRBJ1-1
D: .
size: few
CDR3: CASSTSPGDGREAFF
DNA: TGTGCCAGCTCGACGAGTCCGGGGGACGGCCGTGAAGCTTTCTTT

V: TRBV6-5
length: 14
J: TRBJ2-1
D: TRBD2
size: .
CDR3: CASSWTSSNSEQFF
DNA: TGTGCCAGCAGTTGGACTAGTTCTAATAGTGAGCAGTTCTTC

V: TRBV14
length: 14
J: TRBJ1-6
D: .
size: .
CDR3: CASSQTGYNSPLHF
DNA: TGTGCCAGCAGCCAAACAGGGTACAATTCACCCCTCCACTTT

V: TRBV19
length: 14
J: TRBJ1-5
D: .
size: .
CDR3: CASSMRGGRQPQHF
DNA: TGTGCCAGTAGTATGAGGGGGGGACGACAGCCCCAGCATTTT

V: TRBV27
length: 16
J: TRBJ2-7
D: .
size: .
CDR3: CASSTISWYRVDEQYF
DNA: TGTGCCAGCAGCACGATAAGCTGGTACAGGGTCGACGAGCAGTACTTC

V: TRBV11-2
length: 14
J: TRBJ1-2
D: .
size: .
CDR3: CASSPPQGNYGYTF
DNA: TGTGCCAGCAGCCCCCCCCAGGGTAACTATGGCTACACCTTC

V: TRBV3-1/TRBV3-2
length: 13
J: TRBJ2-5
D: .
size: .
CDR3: CASSAIPGSEGNF
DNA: TGTGCCAGCAGCGCTATTCCGGGATCGGAGGGAAACTTC

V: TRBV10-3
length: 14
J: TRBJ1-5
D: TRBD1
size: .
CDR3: CAISGTGVNQPQHF
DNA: TGTGCCATCAGCGGAACAGGGGTCAATCAGCCCCAGCATTTT

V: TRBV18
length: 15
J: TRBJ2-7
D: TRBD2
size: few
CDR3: CASSPTSGSPYEQYF
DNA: TGTGCCAGCTCACCGACTAGCGGGAGCCCTTACGAGCAGTACTTC

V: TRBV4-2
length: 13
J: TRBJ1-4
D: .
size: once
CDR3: CASSQETAEKLFF
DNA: TGTGCCAGCAGCCAGGAGACCGCGGAAAAACTGTTTTTT

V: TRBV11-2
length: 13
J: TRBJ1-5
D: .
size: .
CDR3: CASSFGGDQPQHF
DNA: TGTGCCAGCAGCTTCGGGGGAGATCAGCCCCAGCATTTT

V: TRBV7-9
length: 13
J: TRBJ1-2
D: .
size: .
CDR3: CASSLESIYGYTF
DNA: TGTGCCAGCAGCTTAGAATCCATCTATGGCTACACCTTC

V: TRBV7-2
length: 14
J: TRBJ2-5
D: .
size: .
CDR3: CASSWGHPQETQYF
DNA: TGTGCCAGCAGCTGGGGACATCCCCAAGAGACCCAGTACTTC

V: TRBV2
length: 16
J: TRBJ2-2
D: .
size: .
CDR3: CATSRGGQGNTGELFF
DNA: TGTGCCACCTCAAGAGGGGGACAAGGGAACACCGGGGAGCTGTTTTTT

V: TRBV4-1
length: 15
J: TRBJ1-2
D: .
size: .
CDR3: CASSQERQGTSGYTF
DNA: TGCGCCAGCAGCCAAGAGAGGCAGGGAACGAGTGGCTACACCTTC

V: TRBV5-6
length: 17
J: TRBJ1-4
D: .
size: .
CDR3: CASSSYGQPEFNEKLFF
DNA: TGTGCCAGCAGCTCCTATGGACAGCCCGAATTTAATGAAAAACTGTTTTTT

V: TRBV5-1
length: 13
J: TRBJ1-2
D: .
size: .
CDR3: CASSESGELGYTF
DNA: TGCGCCAGCAGCGAGAGCGGGGAGCTTGGCTACACCTTC

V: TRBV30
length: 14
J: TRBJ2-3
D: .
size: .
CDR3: CAWSGKPSTDTQYF
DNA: TGTGCCTGGAGCGGTAAACCCAGCACAGATACGCAGTATTTT

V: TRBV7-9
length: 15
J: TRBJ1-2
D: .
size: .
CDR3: CASSPPSVRSYGYTF
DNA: TGTGCCAGCAGCCCCCCCTCGGTACGTTCCTATGGCTACACCTTC

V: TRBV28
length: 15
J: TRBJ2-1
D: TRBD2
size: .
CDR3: CASSIRAGGVSEQFF
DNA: TGTGCCAGCAGCATAAGGGCGGGAGGAGTTTCTGAGCAGTTCTTC

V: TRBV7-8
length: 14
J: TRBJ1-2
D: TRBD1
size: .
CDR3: CASSLRTGDYGYTF
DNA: TGTGCCAGCAGCTTAAGGACAGGGGACTATGGCTACACCTTC

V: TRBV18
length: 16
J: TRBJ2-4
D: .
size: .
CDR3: CASSPINRDPMNIQYF
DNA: TGTGCCAGCTCACCAATTAACAGGGACCCCATGAACATTCAGTACTTC

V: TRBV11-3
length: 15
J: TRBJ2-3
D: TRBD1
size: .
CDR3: CASSLVGQGSDTQYF
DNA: TGTGCCAGCAGCTTAGTGGGACAGGGATCAGATACGCAGTATTTT

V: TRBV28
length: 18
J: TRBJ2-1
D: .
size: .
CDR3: CASSPTPSSVRGWYEQFF
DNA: TGTGCCAGCAGCCCAACCCCCTCCAGCGTTCGGGGGTGGTATGAGCAGTTCTTC

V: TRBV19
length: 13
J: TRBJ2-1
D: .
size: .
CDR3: CASSIAGKNEQFF
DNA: TGTGCCAGTAGTATAGCAGGAAAAAATGAGCAGTTCTTC

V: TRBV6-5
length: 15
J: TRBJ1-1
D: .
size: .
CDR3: CASSSPGSMNTEAFF
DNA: TGTGCCAGCAGTTCGCCCGGGTCCATGAACACTGAAGCTTTCTTT

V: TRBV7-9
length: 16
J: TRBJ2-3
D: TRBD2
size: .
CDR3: CASSPRTSSRTDTQYF
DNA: TGTGCCAGCAGCCCCCGGACTAGCAGCCGCACAGATACGCAGTATTTT

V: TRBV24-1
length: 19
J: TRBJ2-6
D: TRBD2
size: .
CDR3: CATSARGESYHSGANVLTF
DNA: TGTGCCACCAGTGCTCGGGGGGAATCCTATCATTCTGGGGCCAACGTCCTGACTTTC

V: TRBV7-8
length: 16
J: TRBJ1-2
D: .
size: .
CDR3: CASSPSTGFSNYGYTF
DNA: TGTGCCAGCAGCCCCTCAACCGGGTTTTCAAACTATGGCTACACCTTC

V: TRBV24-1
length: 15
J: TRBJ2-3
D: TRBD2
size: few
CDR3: CATSDLAGDTDTQYF
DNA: TGTGCCACCAGTGATTTAGCGGGGGACACAGATACGCAGTATTTT

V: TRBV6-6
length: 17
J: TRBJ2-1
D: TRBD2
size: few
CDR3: CASSRRTSGGTVNEQFF
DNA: TGTGCCAGCAGTCGTCGGACTAGCGGGGGAACAGTCAATGAGCAGTTCTTC

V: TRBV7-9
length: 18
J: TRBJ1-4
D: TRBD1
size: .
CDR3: CASSVDRDRVSTNEKLFF
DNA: TGTGCCAGCAGCGTGGACCGGGACAGGGTATCGACTAATGAAAAACTGTTTTTT

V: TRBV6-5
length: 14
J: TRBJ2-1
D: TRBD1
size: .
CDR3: CASRRTGRNNEQFF
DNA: TGTGCCAGCCGAAGGACAGGGAGAAACAATGAGCAGTTCTTC

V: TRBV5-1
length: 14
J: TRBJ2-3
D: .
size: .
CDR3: CASSSSTGTDTQYF
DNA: TGCGCCAGCAGCTCTTCGACAGGCACAGATACGCAGTATTTT

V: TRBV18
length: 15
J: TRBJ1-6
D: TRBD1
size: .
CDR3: CASSPRTGQNSPLHF
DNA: TGTGCCAGCTCACCTAGGACAGGGCAGAATTCACCCCTCCACTTT

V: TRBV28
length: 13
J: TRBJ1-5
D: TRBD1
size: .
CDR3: CASRQGLNQPQHF
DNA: TGTGCCAGCAGACAGGGGCTCAATCAGCCCCAGCATTTT

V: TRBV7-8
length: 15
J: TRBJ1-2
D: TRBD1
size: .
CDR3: CASSLVQGAGYGYTF
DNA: TGTGCCAGCAGCTTAGTGCAGGGGGCAGGGTATGGCTACACCTTC

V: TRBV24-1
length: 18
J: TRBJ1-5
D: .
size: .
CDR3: CATSDSTPRGSGNQPQHF
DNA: TGTGCCACCAGTGATTCCACACCGCGGGGCAGTGGCAATCAGCCCCAGCATTTT

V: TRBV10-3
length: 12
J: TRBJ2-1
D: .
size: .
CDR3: CAISSDSNEQFF
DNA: TGTGCCATCAGTTCGGACAGCAATGAGCAGTTCTTC

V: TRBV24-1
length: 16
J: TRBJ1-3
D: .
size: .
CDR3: CATSDPGLGCGNTIYF
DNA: TGTGCCACCAGTGACCCCGGTCTAGGATGTGGAAACACCATATATTTT

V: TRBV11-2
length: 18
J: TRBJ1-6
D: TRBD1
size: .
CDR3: CASSLGALDRAYNSPLHF
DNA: TGTGCCAGCAGCTTAGGGGCTTTAGACAGGGCCTATAATTCACCCCTCCACTTT